A selection of T cell receptor beta chains follows, all from one sample in a study of response to subunit inactivated influenza vaccine. TCRdb ran MiXCR on the RT-PCR reads and lists one entry per CDR3 protein. The table lists hundreds of thousands of distinct CDR3 sequences, approximately 10% of them singletons, with more than 9.5% in the top ten. The sample was also reused in another study, on T cells expressing NK-cell markers.

The sequencing here drew on PBMCs from blood, taken on the day of vaccination. The source is a man aged 45-65 years who received an inactivated influenza vaccine. The CDR3 runs from the conserved cysteine through the conserved F or W. The order of the fields is CDR3 DNA, CDR3 protein, CDR3 length, J gene, D gene, clone size, V gene. A D gene is named only where the DNA matches it firmly. A clone size is listed for some rows: how often the clone was seen (once, few, many), or a class if it is expanded.

DNA: TGTGCCAGCAGCTTTTCCATCCAAGAGACCCAGTACTTC
CDR3: CASSFSIQETQYF
length: 13
J: TRBJ2-5
D: .
size: few
V: TRBV7-2

DNA: TGTGCCAGCAGCTCGGGGGTAGCGACGCAGTATTTT
CDR3: CASSSGVATQYF
length: 12
J: TRBJ2-3
D: .
size: few
V: TRBV7-9

DNA: TGTGCCAGCTCACCTGCCGGGACAGCGTCTCCTTCAATGGAGACCCAGTACTTC
CDR3: CASSPAGTASPSMETQYF
length: 18
J: TRBJ2-5
D: TRBD1
size: .
V: TRBV18

DNA: TGTGCCAGCAGCCAACTAGCGGCCGGGGAGCTGTTTTTT
CDR3: CASSQLAAGELFF
length: 13
J: TRBJ2-2
D: TRBD2
size: .
V: TRBV3-1

DNA: TGCGCCAGCAGCCAACCACGGACGGCCACCGGGGAGCTGTTTTTT
CDR3: CASSQPRTATGELFF
length: 15
J: TRBJ2-2
D: .
size: .
V: TRBV4-1

DNA: TGTGCCAGCAGCGCATTGGGCCGCTCCTACAATGAGCAGTTCTTC
CDR3: CASSALGRSYNEQFF
length: 15
J: TRBJ2-1
D: .
size: few
V: TRBV9

DNA: TGTGCCAGCAGTCGAGAGAGCGGGGGGAACACCGGGGAGCTGTTTTTT
CDR3: CASSRESGGNTGELFF
length: 16
J: TRBJ2-2
D: TRBD2
size: few
V: TRBV7-2

DNA: TGTGCCACCCGGGACAGGGAGTCCTACGAGCAGTACTTC
CDR3: CATRDRESYEQYF
length: 13
J: TRBJ2-7
D: TRBD1
size: many
V: TRBV10-3

DNA: TGTGCCAGCAGCCAATATTGGACAGGATTAAATTCGTACCAAGAGACCCAGTACTTC
CDR3: CASSQYWTGLNSYQETQYF
length: 19
J: TRBJ2-5
D: TRBD1
size: few
V: TRBV5-6

DNA: TGTGCCAGCAGGGCCGGGACTAGCGGAGAGACCCAGTACTTC
CDR3: CASRAGTSGETQYF
length: 14
J: TRBJ2-5
D: TRBD2
size: .
V: TRBV2

DNA: TGTGCCAGCAGTGGCGGGACAGGAAGATGGGAGTACTTC
CDR3: CASSGGTGRWEYF
length: 13
J: TRBJ2-7
D: TRBD1
size: few
V: TRBV6-1

DNA: TGCAGCGTGCGGGTTGGGGTTCGTCACACTGAAGCTTTCTTT
CDR3: CSVRVGVRHTEAFF
length: 14
J: TRBJ1-1
D: .
size: few
V: TRBV29-1

DNA: TGTGCCAGCAGCCGGGGGGCCGACCCCTACGAGCAGTACTTC
CDR3: CASSRGADPYEQYF
length: 14
J: TRBJ2-7
D: .
size: .
V: TRBV9

DNA: TGTGCCAGCAACGGACGGTTCTACGAGCAGTACTTC
CDR3: CASNGRFYEQYF
length: 12
J: TRBJ2-7
D: .
size: many
V: TRBV2

DNA: TGCAGTGCCCTCGGGACGCCTACGGAGCCCCAGCATTTT
CDR3: CSALGTPTEPQHF
length: 13
J: TRBJ1-5
D: .
size: .
V: TRBV20-1

DNA: TGCGCCAGCAGTGCCTACAGGGTAAGCCCTGAAGCTTTCTTT
CDR3: CASSAYRVSPEAFF
length: 14
J: TRBJ1-1
D: .
size: .
V: TRBV10-2

DNA: TGTGCCAGCTCACCAGGGGTAGCGGCTTCCTACGAGCAGTACTTC
CDR3: CASSPGVAASYEQYF
length: 15
J: TRBJ2-7
D: .
size: .
V: TRBV18

DNA: TGTGCCAGCTCCCGAGTGGGGACCGATCAAGCTTCCTATAATTCACCCCTCCACTTT
CDR3: CASSRVGTDQASYNSPLHF
length: 19
J: TRBJ1-6
D: .
size: .
V: TRBV18

DNA: TGTGCCAGCAGTACGGTCTACGAGCAGTACTTC
CDR3: CASSTVYEQYF
length: 11
J: TRBJ2-7
D: .
size: many
V: TRBV12-3/TRBV12-4

DNA: TGTGCCAGCAGCATAAGACTAGCTGCCCAAGAGACCCAGTACTTC
CDR3: CASSIRLAAQETQYF
length: 15
J: TRBJ2-5
D: TRBD2
size: few
V: TRBV7-9

DNA: TGTGCCAGCAGTTTATCGAGTAGCGGGAGTGAGACCCAGTACTTC
CDR3: CASSLSSSGSETQYF
length: 15
J: TRBJ2-5
D: TRBD2
size: few
V: TRBV12-3/TRBV12-4

DNA: TGTGCCAGCAGTTTAGAGCCCAGGGAGGAAAAACTGTTTTTT
CDR3: CASSLEPREEKLFF
length: 14
J: TRBJ1-4
D: .
size: .
V: TRBV12-3/TRBV12-4

DNA: TGTGCCAGCTCACCTTCGGGAGGGGAGTACAATGAGCAGTTCTTC
CDR3: CASSPSGGEYNEQFF
length: 15
J: TRBJ2-1
D: TRBD2
size: many
V: TRBV18

DNA: TGTGCCAGCAGCGTAAGTGGTGGGCCACAAGAGACCCAGTACTTC
CDR3: CASSVSGGPQETQYF
length: 15
J: TRBJ2-5
D: .
size: .
V: TRBV9

DNA: TGTGCCAGCAGCTTAGTAGGGCTAGCGGAAAACACAGATACGCAGTATTTT
CDR3: CASSLVGLAENTDTQYF
length: 17
J: TRBJ2-3
D: TRBD2
size: .
V: TRBV7-9

DNA: TGTGCCAGCTACAAGGACAGGACCGGCATGAACACTGAAGCTTTCTTT
CDR3: CASYKDRTGMNTEAFF
length: 16
J: TRBJ1-1
D: TRBD1
size: many
V: TRBV27

DNA: TGTGCCAGCAGTGCACGACAGGGCGTATGGTATGGCTACACCTTC
CDR3: CASSARQGVWYGYTF
length: 15
J: TRBJ1-2
D: TRBD1
size: few
V: TRBV6-2/TRBV6-3

DNA: TGTGCCAGCAGCTTTGACGGGAGACTTGAGTACTTC
CDR3: CASSFDGRLEYF
length: 12
J: TRBJ2-7
D: .
size: .
V: TRBV7-9

DNA: TGTGCCAGCACCGAAAGGGGAGGGCTCAATGAGCAGTTCTTC
CDR3: CASTERGGLNEQFF
length: 14
J: TRBJ2-1
D: .
size: few
V: TRBV21-1

DNA: TGTGCCTGGAGCCCCGGGACTCTGAGCCACGAGCAGTACTTC
CDR3: CAWSPGTLSHEQYF
length: 14
J: TRBJ2-7
D: .
size: once
V: TRBV30

DNA: TGTGCCAGCAGCGATCTTAGCGAAAGCTCCTACGATGAGCAGTTCTTC
CDR3: CASSDLSESSYDEQFF
length: 16
J: TRBJ2-1
D: .
size: .
V: TRBV12-3/TRBV12-4

DNA: TGCGCCAGCAGCCCGACAGGGGGACACTTCTACAATGAGCAGTTCTTC
CDR3: CASSPTGGHFYNEQFF
length: 16
J: TRBJ2-1
D: TRBD1
size: few
V: TRBV5-1

DNA: TGTGCCAGCACTCCCGGGACAACCTACGAGCAGTACTTC
CDR3: CASTPGTTYEQYF
length: 13
J: TRBJ2-7
D: .
size: .
V: TRBV28

DNA: TGTGCCAGCAAAAACCCGAGGGACAGCTACACAGATACGCAGTATTTT
CDR3: CASKNPRDSYTDTQYF
length: 16
J: TRBJ2-3
D: TRBD1
size: .
V: TRBV11-1

DNA: TGTGCCAGCACTCGGGTCACCGGGGAGCTGTTTTTT
CDR3: CASTRVTGELFF
length: 12
J: TRBJ2-2
D: .
size: .
V: TRBV12-3/TRBV12-4

DNA: TGCAGTGCTAGTCCCGGGACTAGTTATCGAGAGGCGCAGTATTTT
CDR3: CSASPGTSYREAQYF
length: 15
J: TRBJ2-3
D: TRBD2
size: few
V: TRBV20-1

DNA: TGTGCCAGCAGCTTAGATCTCAATGAGCAGTTCTTC
CDR3: CASSLDLNEQFF
length: 12
J: TRBJ2-1
D: .
size: many
V: TRBV7-2

DNA: TGTGCCAGCAGCCCCGGGACAAGGGACTACGAGCAGTACTTC
CDR3: CASSPGTRDYEQYF
length: 14
J: TRBJ2-7
D: .
size: few
V: TRBV3-1

DNA: TGTGCCAGCACTGTATGGGCAGGGGATGAGCAGTACTTC
CDR3: CASTVWAGDEQYF
length: 13
J: TRBJ2-7
D: .
size: many
V: TRBV6-6

DNA: TGCGCCAGCAGCCAAGATGTCCCGTATACGCAGTATTTT
CDR3: CASSQDVPYTQYF
length: 13
J: TRBJ2-3
D: .
size: .
V: TRBV4-1

DNA: TGTGCCAGCAGTGTCGTTAACTATGGCTACACCTTC
CDR3: CASSVVNYGYTF
length: 12
J: TRBJ1-2
D: .
size: few
V: TRBV28

DNA: TGTGCCAGCAGATATGACGAGGGTGAGCAGTTCTTC
CDR3: CASRYDEGEQFF
length: 12
J: TRBJ2-1
D: .
size: many
V: TRBV12-3/TRBV12-4

DNA: TGTGCCAGCAGCTTTACTAGGGGGAATGAGCAGTTCTTC
CDR3: CASSFTRGNEQFF
length: 13
J: TRBJ2-1
D: .
size: many
V: TRBV7-3

DNA: TGTGCCAGCAGTTTACAACCAGGGGGCAATGAGCAGTTCTTC
CDR3: CASSLQPGGNEQFF
length: 14
J: TRBJ2-1
D: TRBD1
size: .
V: TRBV28

DNA: TGTGCCACCCAACAGGAAGCCTACGAGCAGTACTTC
CDR3: CATQQEAYEQYF
length: 12
J: TRBJ2-7
D: .
size: many
V: TRBV10-3

DNA: TGTGCCAGCAGTTCCAGGGTGGGGTACGAGCAGTACTTC
CDR3: CASSSRVGYEQYF
length: 13
J: TRBJ2-7
D: .
size: few
V: TRBV28

DNA: TGTGCCACCAGTGCGGCAGGGAGAAACGCGCAGTACTTC
CDR3: CATSAAGRNAQYF
length: 13
J: TRBJ2-7
D: .
size: .
V: TRBV24-1

DNA: TGTGCCAGCAGCACCGGGACAGGGGGCGTGAAGTACTTC
CDR3: CASSTGTGGVKYF
length: 13
J: TRBJ2-7
D: TRBD1
size: .
V: TRBV5-6

DNA: TGTGCCAGCAGCCAAGCTTTCGAAAAACTGTTTTTT
CDR3: CASSQAFEKLFF
length: 12
J: TRBJ1-4
D: .
size: .
V: TRBV14

DNA: TGTGCCAGCAGTTTCGGTCGAGGAGATGAGCAGTTCTTC
CDR3: CASSFGRGDEQFF
length: 13
J: TRBJ2-1
D: .
size: few
V: TRBV12-3/TRBV12-4